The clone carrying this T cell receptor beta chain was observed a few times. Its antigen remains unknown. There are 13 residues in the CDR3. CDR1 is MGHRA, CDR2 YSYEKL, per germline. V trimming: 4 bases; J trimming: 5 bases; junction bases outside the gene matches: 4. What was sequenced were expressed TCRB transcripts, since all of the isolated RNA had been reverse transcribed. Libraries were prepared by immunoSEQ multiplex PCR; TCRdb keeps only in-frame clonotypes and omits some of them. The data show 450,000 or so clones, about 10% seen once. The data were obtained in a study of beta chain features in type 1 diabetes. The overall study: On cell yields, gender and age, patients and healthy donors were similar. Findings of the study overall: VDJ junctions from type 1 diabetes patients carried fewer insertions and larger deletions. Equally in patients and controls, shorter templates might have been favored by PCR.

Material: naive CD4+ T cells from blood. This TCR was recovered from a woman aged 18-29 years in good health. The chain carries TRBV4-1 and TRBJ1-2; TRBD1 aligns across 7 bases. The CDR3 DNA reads TGCGCCAGCAGCCTCGGGACAGTATATGGCTACACCTTC. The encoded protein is CASSLGTVYGYTF.